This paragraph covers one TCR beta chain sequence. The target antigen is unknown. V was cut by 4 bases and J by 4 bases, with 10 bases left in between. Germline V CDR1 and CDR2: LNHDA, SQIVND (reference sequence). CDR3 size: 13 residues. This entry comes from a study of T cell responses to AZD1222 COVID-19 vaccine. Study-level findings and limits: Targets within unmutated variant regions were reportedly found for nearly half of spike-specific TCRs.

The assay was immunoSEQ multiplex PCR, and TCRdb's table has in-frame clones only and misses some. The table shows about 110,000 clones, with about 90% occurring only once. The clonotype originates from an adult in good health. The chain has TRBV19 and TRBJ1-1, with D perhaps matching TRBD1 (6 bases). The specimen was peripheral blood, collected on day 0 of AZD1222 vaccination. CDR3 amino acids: CASSTGEATEAFF. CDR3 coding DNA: TGTGCCAGTAGTACAGGGGAGGCCACTGAAGCTTTCTTT.